This passage covers 22 T cell receptor beta chains from one sample sequenced in a study of T cells in Graves' hyperthyroidism and ophthalmopathy. RNA transcripts served as the template for amplifying TCR beta CDR3 regions. An initial round of RT-PCR targeting the TCR CDR3 relied on the HTBI primer set. MiXCR was run by TCRdb on the multiplex PCR reads, yielding one entry per CDR3 protein. The table shows under 400,000 distinct CDR3 sequences, with roughly 20% occurring only once. Sequenced input: blood. These receptors originate from a woman in her forties or fifties with Graves' hyperthyroidism.

This clonotype was observed many times. V is TRBV20-1 and J is TRBJ2-1; D might be TRBD2 (7 bases). The CDR3 is made up of 20 amino acids. V was trimmed by 0 bases and J by 0 bases, leaving 24 bases between them. The germline gives CDR1 DFQATT, CDR2 SNEGSKA (reference sequence). In DNA, the CDR3 is TGCAGTGCTAGAGATCTGAAGGGGGGCTCAAGCGGGGCCTCCTACAATGAGCAGTTCTTC. This sequence encodes CSARDLKGGSSGASYNEQFF.

This clonotype was seen at least ten times. The chain combines TRBV5-5 with TRBJ1-5; D is unresolved. The V gene's germline CDR1 is SGHKS and CDR2 YYEKEE (reference sequence). The CDR3 covers 14 residues. Trimming took 4 bases from V and 7 from J, leaving 15 bases between them. CDR3 in amino acids: CASSPWNSEQPQHF. CDR3 nucleotides: TGTGCCAGCAGCCCGTGGAATAGTGAACAGCCCCAGCATTTT.

The rearrangement links TRBV7-9 to TRBJ2-2; TRBD2 agrees at 7 bases. The CDR3 has 16 residues. Unmatched junction bases numbered 3, after V lost 2 bases and J lost 0 bases. Germline loops: CDR1 SEHNR, CDR2 FQNEAQ (reference sequence). The CDR3 nucleotides are TGTGCCAGCAGCTTACGTGGGGGGGCGAACACCGGGGAGCTGTTTTTT. This translates into CASSLRGGANTGELFF.

A single count supports this clonotype. This rearrangement joins TRBV19 to TRBJ2-1, with D perhaps matching TRBD1 or TRBD2 (5 bases each). Germline V gives CDR1 LNHDA, CDR2 SQIVND (reference sequence). This CDR3 has 15 residues. V dropped 9 bases and J dropped 3 bases, with 18 bases sitting between them. The CDR3 spells CASTPGTSYYNEQFF. The CDR3, as DNA: TGTGCCAGCACCCCCGGGACCTCCTACTACAATGAGCAGTTCTTC.

This clonotype was found a few times. V and J are TRBV5-1 and TRBJ2-2; D is perhaps TRBD1 (6 bases). CDR1 SGHRS and CDR2 YFSETQ come from the germline V gene. V was trimmed by 8 bases and J by 5 bases, leaving 10 bases between them. The CDR3 is made up of 12 amino acids. The DNA for the CDR3 is TGCGCCAGTCAAACAGGGACCGGGGAGCTGTTTTTT. It specifies CASQTGTGELFF.

The rearrangement uses TRBV15 and TRBJ2-1; 9 nucleotides agree with TRBD2. The CDR3 length is 13 residues. With 2 bases clipped from V and 10 bases from J, the junction kept 3 bases outside the gene matches. CDR1 is LNHNV and CDR2 is YYDKDF in the germline V gene (reference sequence). CDR3: CATSRSGRNEQFF. The CDR3 DNA reads TGTGCCACCAGCAGAAGCGGGAGGAACGAGCAGTTCTTC.

The V and J genes are TRBV20-1 and TRBJ2-5; D unclear. CDR1 and CDR2 (germline): DFQATT, SNEGSKA (reference sequence). Trimming removed 5 bases at V and 1 base at J, with 17 bases between. CDR3 size: 15 residues. The CDR3 reads CSAQTSSSAQETQYF. The CDR3 DNA sequence: TGCAGTGCTCAGACCTCTTCAAGTGCCCAAGAGACCCAGTACTTC.

This chain uses TRBV20-1 with TRBJ2-7; D not certain. The CDR3 loop spans 16 amino acids. Germline V lookup: CDR1 DFQATT, CDR2 SNEGSKA (reference sequence). V dropped 0 bases and J dropped 1 base, with 16 bases sitting between them. The CDR3 here is CSARDGAARDSYEQYF. The CDR3 DNA is TGCAGTGCTAGAGATGGTGCAGCTCGAGATTCCTACGAGCAGTACTTC.

This clonotype was counted many times. V usage is TRBV28 and J usage is TRBJ2-7; tentatively, D is TRBD1 (7 bases). Germline loops: CDR1 MDHEN, CDR2 SYDVKM. This CDR3 spans 13 amino acids. V lost 7 bases to trimming and J lost 4 bases, with 14 bases between them. CDR3 protein: CASIGGGEYEQYF. The CDR3 DNA sequence: TGTGCCAGCATTGGAGGGGGCGAATACGAGCAGTACTTC.

The chain recombines TRBV5-8 with TRBJ2-1; 7 bases agree with TRBD1. The CDR3 extends over 15 amino acids. Looked up from germline, CDR1 is SGHTS and CDR2 is YDEGEE. The V segment lost 4 bases and the J segment 5 bases; nucleotides outside the gene matches: 9. The CDR3 coding sequence is TGTGCCAGCAGCCTCCCGCCGACAGGGCACAATGAGCAGTTCTTC. As protein: CASSLPPTGHNEQFF.

This clonotype was recorded a few times. V is TRBV7-2 and J is TRBJ1-2; D uncertain. The CDR3 contains 13 residues. The ends were cut back, 1 base at V and 8 bases at J, with 11 bases in the middle. CDR1 and CDR2 (germline): SGHTA, FQGNSA. This chain's CDR3 is CASSLGRYDGYTF. In DNA, the CDR3 is TGTGCCAGCAGCTTAGGGAGGTATGACGGCTACACCTTC.

V usage is TRBV6-6 and J usage is TRBJ1-1; D is unclear. The CDR3 runs 13 residues. Germline-derived CDR1 and CDR2 are MNHNY and SVGAGI (reference sequence). The V and J ends lost 2 bases and 3 bases respectively, with 7 bases between them. CDR3 DNA sequence: TGTGCCAGCAGTTACGGGGAGCACACTGAAGCTTTCTTT. Translating gives CASSYGEHTEAFF.

This clonotype was picked up a small number of times. V gene TRBV20-1 combines with J gene TRBJ2-3; 10 bases line up with TRBD2. Germline CDR1 is DFQATT and CDR2 is SNEGSKA (reference sequence). V gave up 0 bases and J gave up 4 bases; unmatched junction bases: 13. The CDR3 runs 18 residues. CDR3 DNA: TGCAGTGCTAGAGATCGGGGGTTCAAAGCGGGAGGGGCAGATACGCAGTATTTT. The encoded protein is CSARDRGFKAGGADTQYF.

Only a few counts were recorded for this clonotype. The chain is built from TRBV20-1 and TRBJ1-5; 8 nucleotides agree with TRBD1. Germline V gives CDR1 DFQATT, CDR2 SNEGSKA (reference sequence). V dropped 6 bases and J dropped 6; count of bases not matched to a gene: 13. The CDR3 has 15 amino acids. The DNA for the CDR3 is TGCAGTGCGATAGATACAGGGGGTTCGGGTCAGCCCCAGCATTTT. As protein: CSAIDTGGSGQPQHF.

This clonotype turned up a few times. V is TRBV10-3 and J is TRBJ1-1; 10 nucleotides line up with TRBD1. V was clipped by 4 bases and J by 5 bases; unmatched bases: 10. The CDR3 has 16 residues. Germline CDR1 is ENHRY and CDR2 is SYGVKD. DNA for the CDR3: TGTGCCATCAGTGCCCAACGACAGGGGGCGAATACTGAAGCTTTCTTT. Its protein product is CAISAQRQGANTEAFF.

This clonotype has at least ten counts. The gene calls are TRBV3-1 and TRBJ2-1; 14 nucleotides match TRBD2. CDR1 is LGHDT, CDR2 YNNKEL, per germline (reference sequence). This CDR3 is 18 amino acids long. With V trimmed by 4 bases and J by 5 bases, 10 bases remained unmatched. As DNA, the CDR3 is TGTGCCAGCAGCCGGATGACAGGGGGACTAGCGGGAGACAATGAGCAGTTCTTC. Translating gives CASSRMTGGLAGDNEQFF.

The sample holds a few counts of this clonotype. CDR3 nucleotide sequence: TGCAGTGCGGAGGACTCGGGGGGCTACACCTTC. Translation: CSAEDSGGYTF. The chain couples TRBV20-1 to TRBJ1-2; D gene unclear. The CDR3 has 11 amino acids. The V end lost 6 bases, the J end lost 8 bases, and 13 bases lay between the germline ends. Germline CDR1 reads DFQATT; CDR2 reads SNEGSKA (reference sequence).

There are many counts of this clonotype. The gene calls are TRBV28 and TRBJ2-1; 9 bases align to TRBD2. The germline CDR1 and CDR2 sequences are MDHEN and SYDVKM. The V gene end was trimmed by 2 bases and the J gene end by 9 bases; junction bases not matched to a gene: 8. CDR3 length: 15 residues. In nucleotides, the CDR3 is TGTGCCAGCAGTTTACCCGGGACTAGCCTAGGTGAGCAGTTCTTC. This codes for CASSLPGTSLGEQFF.

The rearrangement links TRBV18 to TRBJ1-4, with D perhaps TRBD1 (5 bases). Germline lookup yields CDR1 KGHSH and CDR2 LQKENI. V lost 3 bases, J lost 0 bases, and 11 bases lay in between. There are 16 residues in the CDR3. The CDR3 spells CASSPMQGATNEKLFF. Written as DNA, the CDR3 is TGTGCCAGCTCACCCATGCAGGGAGCAACTAATGAAAAACTGTTTTTT.

This clonotype was observed a few times. The chain uses TRBV24-1 and TRBJ2-3; 10 bases align to TRBD1. The CDR3 sequence is 17 residues long. V lost 4 bases to trimming and J lost 6 bases; unmatched junction nucleotides: 12. The germline V gene has CDR1 KGHDR and CDR2 SFDVKD. CDR3 residues: CATSDPGTGDRLDTQYF. The CDR3 DNA sequence: TGTGCCACCAGTGACCCCGGGACAGGGGACCGTCTGGATACGCAGTATTTT.

This clonotype was recorded at least ten times. The chain recombines TRBV7-2 with TRBJ2-3; 11 bases agree with TRBD2. Losses at the gene ends were 4 bases for V and 5 bases for J; bases not matched to a gene: 2. The CDR3 is made up of 14 amino acids. Germline V lookup: CDR1 SGHTA, CDR2 FQGNSA. As DNA, the CDR3 is TGTGCCAGCAGCTCCGGACTAGCGGGAGATACGCAGTATTTT. This codes for CASSSGLAGDTQYF.

The V call is TRBV10-3, the J call TRBJ1-1; D possibly corresponds to TRBD1 (6 bases). The CDR3 contains 15 residues. Germline assignment: CDR1 ENHRY and CDR2 SYGVKD. V was shortened by 3 bases and J by 2 bases, with 13 bases between the two germline ends. CDR3 residues: CAISDGTPRNTEAFF. CDR3 nucleotide sequence: TGTGCCATCAGTGATGGGACACCCAGAAACACTGAAGCTTTCTTT.